The T cell receptor beta chain under discussion was sequenced for a study of CD8 T cells in ankylosing spondylitis. Whole-study results and caveats: Blood from ankylosing spondylitis patients appeared to carry a characteristic roughly eight-variant TCR beta motif. Reported data indicate significant enrichment of disease-linked clones within matched ankylosing spondylitis synovial fluid.

The sample holds many counts of this clonotype. Its antigen is still unknown. Quantitative 5'-RACE with molecular barcodes was used to make the TCR beta libraries. TCRdb redid the calling of the 5' RACE reads with MiXCR, one entry per CDR3 protein. Of just under 550,000 distinct CDR3 sequences in the sample, roughly 13% were seen once. With V trimmed by 0 bases and J by 1 base, 1 base remained unmatched. The length of the CDR3 is 16 residues. The chain is built from TRBV12-3 or TRBV12-4 and TRBJ2-3; 10 bases are shared with TRBD2. This receptor was taken from a male donor with ankylosing spondylitis. Input material: blood, either unsorted or a sorted T cell fraction (not recorded which). CDR3: CASSLALAGGTDTQYF. CDR3 bases: TGTGCCAGCAGTTTAGCCCTAGCGGGAGGCACAGATACGCAGTATTTT.